This T cell receptor beta chain was documented in a study of OX40 agonist ivuxolimab in advanced cancers. Background on the study: Ivuxolimab, an antibody that agonizes OX40 (CD134), was administered to the patients. Study findings and constraints: CD4+ and CD8+ blood T cells expanded clonally by week 6 at 0.1 to 3.0 mg/kg. The expanded peripheral T cells' antigen specificity was not determined.

CDR1 and CDR2 from the germline V gene are MNHNS and SASEGT. This CDR3 contains 12 residues. For this clone: Its antigen is not known. The junction departs from germline at one end; a sequencing error may be responsible.

Autoimmune disease history or systemic immunosuppression disqualified patients. Data came from immunoSEQ multiplex PCR; TCRdb stores just in-frame clones and leaves some out. The table lists approximately 60,000 clones, about 83% of them singletons. The sample in question was CD4+ or CD8+ T cells sorted from blood, obtained in a trial of the OX40 agonist ivuxolimab. The receptor comes from an adult with an advanced solid tumor such as melanoma, head and neck, liver or kidney cancer. The genes are TRBV6-1 and TRBJ1-2, with D possibly being TRBD1 (6 bases). The CDR3 loop reads CASSEGQVPSAF. The CDR3 bases are TGTGCCAGCAGTGAAGGACAGGTTCCCTCGGCCTTC.